This T cell receptor beta chain was profiled in a study of T cell responses to AZD1222 COVID-19 vaccine. Study results and caveats: Mostly white British, mostly female donors; authors suggested clonal diversity may be underestimated.

Germline CDR1 is MNHEY and CDR2 is SVGAGI. The CDR3 contains 13 residues. V was trimmed by 7 bases and J by 8 bases, leaving 12 bases between them. It was second doses at about 4 or about 12 weeks that were pooled. This table comes from immunoSEQ multiplex PCR, and its TCRdb copy is limited to in-frame clones, with some not included. The sample includes 250,000 to 300,000 clones, 94% of them seen just once. Comments on this clone: The antigen remains unidentified.

The clonotype comes from an adult who received the AZD1222 COVID-19 vaccine. The chain links TRBV6-5 to TRBJ1-6, with a tentative D call TRBD1 (5 bases). Specimen: peripheral blood, collected 28 days after the second AZD1222 dose. This CDR3 is CASTQGPYSPLHF. CDR3 coding DNA: TGTGCCAGCACTCAGGGCCCCTATTCACCCCTCCACTTT.